These 9 T cell receptor beta chains share one sample of origin, sequenced in a study of T cells in Graves' hyperthyroidism and ophthalmopathy. RNA transcripts served as the template for amplifying TCR beta CDR3 regions. The primer set for the first-round RT-PCR of the TCR CDR3 was HTBI. MiXCR, applied by TCRdb to the multiplex PCR reads, yields one record per CDR3 protein. The data contain more than 550,000 distinct CDR3 sequences, around 19% of them singletons. Sequencing used blood. The receptors derive from a woman in her forties or fifties with Graves' hyperthyroidism that later progressed to Graves' ophthalmopathy.

This clonotype was detected many times. The chain is built from TRBV12-3 or TRBV12-4 and TRBJ2-5; no definite D call. V was clipped by 2 bases and J by 5 bases, with 6 bases between them. This CDR3 spans 12 amino acids. The CDR3 sequence: CASSLRAETQYF. The CDR3, as DNA: TGTGCCAGCAGTTTACGCGCCGAGACCCAGTACTTC.

This clonotype was found a few times. V and J are TRBV10-3 and TRBJ1-5; possibly TRBD1 for D (6 bases). The germline V gene encodes CDR1 ENHRY and CDR2 SYGVKD. The V end lost 6 bases, the J end lost 1 base, and 16 bases lay between the germline ends. This CDR3 has 16 amino acids. The CDR3 is CAISEGRRGSNQPQHF. The DNA of the CDR3 is TGTGCCATCAGCGAGGGACGCAGGGGAAGCAATCAGCCCCAGCATTTT.

This clonotype has only a few counts. The chain uses TRBV10-3 and TRBJ2-5, with 8 bases that match TRBD2. Per the germline V gene, CDR1 is ENHRY and CDR2 is SYGVKD. The V and J ends lost 7 bases and 3 bases, in that order; junction bases with no gene match: 4. The CDR3 totals 13 residues. CDR3 sequence: CAITSGGEETQYF. DNA for the CDR3: TGTGCCATCACATCCGGGGGGGAAGAGACCCAGTACTTC.

Many counts were recorded for this clonotype. The J gene is TRBJ1-6, the V gene TRBV13; 10 bases fit TRBD1. Germline loops: CDR1 PRHDT, CDR2 FYEKMQ (reference sequence). V gave up 5 bases and J gave up 7 bases; unmatched junction bases: 14. CDR3 length equals 18 residues. The DNA of the CDR3 is TGTGCCAGCAGCAAGACCCCCGGGACAGGGGTGGGGAATTCACCCCTCCACTTT. This translates into CASSKTPGTGVGNSPLHF.

This clonotype has only a few counts. The V and J genes are TRBV13 and TRBJ2-1, with 10 nucleotides matching TRBD2. Germline CDR1 and CDR2: PRHDT and FYEKMQ (reference sequence). The CDR3 extends over 15 amino acids. The V segment lost 7 bases and the J segment 5 bases; nucleotides outside the gene matches: 8. The chain's CDR3 is CASTDGTSVDNEQFF. The CDR3, as DNA: TGTGCCAGCACGGACGGGACTAGCGTCGACAATGAGCAGTTCTTC.

Note on this clonotype: Given the absence of the conserved phenylalanine or tryptophan at the CDR3 end, a read error is likely. The rearrangement joins TRBV7-2 to TRBJ1-4; D is unclear. CDR3 size: 16 residues. Germline V gene data show CDR1 as SGHTA and CDR2 as FQGNSA. V was cut by 3 bases and J by 3 bases, with 14 bases left in between. CDR3 sequence reads: CASSFGEYVANEKLFL. In DNA, the CDR3 is TGTGCCAGCAGCTTCGGGGAATACGTTGCTAATGAAAAACTGTTTCTT.

This clonotype has ten or more counts. In nucleotides, the CDR3 is TGTGCCAGCAGCTTTTGGGGGATTCCCTACGAGCAGTACTTC. This encodes CASSFWGIPYEQYF. V and J are TRBV11-2 and TRBJ2-7; D is possibly TRBD1 or TRBD2 (5 bases each). This CDR3 region has 14 residues. Trimming removed 3 bases at V and 2 bases at J, with 11 bases between. Germline V gene data show CDR1 as SGHAT and CDR2 as FQNNGV.

A single count supports this clonotype. This chain joins TRBV9 and TRBJ2-7; possibly TRBD2 for D (5 bases). CDR3 length: 15 residues. V lost 0 bases to trimming and J lost 3 bases, with 13 bases between them. Germline V lookup: CDR1 SGDLS, CDR2 YYNGEE. CDR3 in DNA: TGTGCCAGCAGCGTAGGCCCTAGCCTAAACTACGAGCAGTACTTC. Its translation is CASSVGPSLNYEQYF.

J is TRBJ2-1 and V is TRBV6-1; 12 bases map to TRBD2. The germline V gene encodes CDR1 MNHNS and CDR2 SASEGT. This CDR3 is 15 amino acids long. V dropped 1 base and J dropped 7; count of bases not matched to a gene: 2. The chain's CDR3 is CASSEELAGGNEQFF. The CDR3, as DNA: TGTGCCAGCAGTGAAGAGCTAGCGGGGGGGAATGAGCAGTTCTTC.